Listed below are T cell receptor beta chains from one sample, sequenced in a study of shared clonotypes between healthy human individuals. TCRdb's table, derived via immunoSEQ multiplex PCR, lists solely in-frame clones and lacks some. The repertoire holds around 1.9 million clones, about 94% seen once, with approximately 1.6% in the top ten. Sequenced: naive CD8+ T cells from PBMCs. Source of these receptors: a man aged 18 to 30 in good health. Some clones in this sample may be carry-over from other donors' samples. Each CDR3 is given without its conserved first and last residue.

cdr3_aa: ASRTLEPQLTGELF
v_call: TRBV10-2

cdr3_aa: ASSVVASGRNEQF
v_call: TRBV9

cdr3_aa: ASSATGGSVGYT
v_call: TRBV7-9

cdr3_aa: AGDFSGLGVQF
v_call: TRBV30

cdr3_aa: ASSPGLPSYEQY
v_call: TRBV7-2

cdr3_aa: ASSELPQGQTEAF
v_call: TRBV7-9

cdr3_aa: ASRAAGDYGYT
v_call: TRBV5-5

cdr3_aa: ASSSGGGNTEAF
v_call: TRBV21-1

cdr3_aa: ASSLRLGGRTIEQY
v_call: TRBV28

cdr3_aa: ASSWGTGAYEQY
v_call: TRBV5-1

cdr3_aa: ASSLARTGDRHLYEQY
v_call: TRBV27

cdr3_aa: ASSSVLPLH
v_call: TRBV7-9

cdr3_aa: ASRPGGARFAGELF
v_call: TRBV7-8

cdr3_aa: ASRIGTSGHNEQF
v_call: TRBV27

cdr3_aa: ASSLTASGSYEQY
v_call: TRBV27

cdr3_aa: ASSLWFSRSNEQF
v_call: TRBV11-2

cdr3_aa: ASSWGGHQPQH
v_call: TRBV5-6

cdr3_aa: ASSFVLAGAQEGF
v_call: TRBV28

cdr3_aa: ASSLRGAAGNTIY
v_call: TRBV27

cdr3_aa: ASSYSIGGNTEAF
v_call: TRBV6-5

cdr3_aa: ASSLYPDEGDTGELF
v_call: TRBV18

cdr3_aa: ASTHTYGYT
v_call: TRBV27

cdr3_aa: ASSLASGYEQY
v_call: TRBV11-1

cdr3_aa: ASGIATLEQY
v_call: TRBV7-9

cdr3_aa: ASYPDGGGSGETQY
v_call: TRBV7-8

cdr3_aa: ASSPSTGTGELF
v_call: TRBV18